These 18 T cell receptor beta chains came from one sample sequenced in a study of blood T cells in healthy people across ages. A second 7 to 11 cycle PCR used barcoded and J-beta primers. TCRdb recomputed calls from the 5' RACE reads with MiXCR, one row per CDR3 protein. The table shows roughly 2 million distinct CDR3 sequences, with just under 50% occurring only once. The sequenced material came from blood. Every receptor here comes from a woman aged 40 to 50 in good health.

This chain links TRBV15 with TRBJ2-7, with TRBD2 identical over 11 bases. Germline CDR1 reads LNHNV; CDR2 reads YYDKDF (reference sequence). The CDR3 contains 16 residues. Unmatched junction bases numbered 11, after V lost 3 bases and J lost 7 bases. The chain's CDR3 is CATSSETSGEDDEQYF. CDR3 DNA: TGTGCCACCAGCAGTGAGACTAGCGGGGAAGACGATGAGCAGTACTTC.

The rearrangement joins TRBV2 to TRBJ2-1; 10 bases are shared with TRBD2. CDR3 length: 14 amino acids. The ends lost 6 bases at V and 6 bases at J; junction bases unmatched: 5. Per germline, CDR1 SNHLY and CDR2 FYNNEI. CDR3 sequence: CASRELAGANEQFF. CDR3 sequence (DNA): TGTGCCAGCAGAGAGCTAGCGGGGGCCAATGAGCAGTTCTTC.

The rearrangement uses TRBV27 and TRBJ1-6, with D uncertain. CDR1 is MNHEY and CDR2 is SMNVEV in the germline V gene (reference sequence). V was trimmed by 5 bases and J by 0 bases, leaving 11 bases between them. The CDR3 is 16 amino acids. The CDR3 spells CASSPPLSSYNSPLHF. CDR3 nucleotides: TGTGCCAGCAGTCCCCCACTCAGCTCCTATAATTCACCCCTCCACTTT.

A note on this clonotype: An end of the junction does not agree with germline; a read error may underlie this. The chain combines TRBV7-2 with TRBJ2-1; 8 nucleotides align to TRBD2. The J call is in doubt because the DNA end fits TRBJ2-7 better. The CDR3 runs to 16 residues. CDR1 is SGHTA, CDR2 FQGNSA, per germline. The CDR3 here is CVSSLGPLAGNYEQYF. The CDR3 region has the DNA TGTGTCAGCAGCTTAGGTCCTCTAGCGGGCAACTACGAGCAGTACTTC.

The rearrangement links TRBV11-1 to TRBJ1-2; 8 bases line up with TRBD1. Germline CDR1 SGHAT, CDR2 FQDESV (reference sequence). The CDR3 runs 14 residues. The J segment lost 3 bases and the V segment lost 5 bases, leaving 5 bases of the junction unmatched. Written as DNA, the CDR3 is TGTGCCAGCAGCATTATGACAGGGGACTATGGCTACACCTTC. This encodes CASSIMTGDYGYTF. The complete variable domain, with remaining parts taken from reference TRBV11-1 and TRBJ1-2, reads EAEVAQSPRYKITEKSQAVAFWCDPISGHATLYWYRQILGQGPELLVQFQDESVVDDSQLPKDRFSAERLKGVDSTLKIQPAELGDSAMYLCASSIMTGDYGYTFGSGTRLTVV.

CDR3 in amino acids: CASSQDADMNTEAFF. The CDR3 nucleotides read TGCGCCAGCAGCCAAGATGCAGACATGAACACTGAAGCTTTCTTT. The chain couples TRBV4-3 to TRBJ1-1; D remains ambiguous. Per germline, CDR1 LGHNA and CDR2 YSLEER. V was shortened by 0 bases and J by 0 bases, with 8 bases between the two germline ends. This CDR3 is built from 15 residues.

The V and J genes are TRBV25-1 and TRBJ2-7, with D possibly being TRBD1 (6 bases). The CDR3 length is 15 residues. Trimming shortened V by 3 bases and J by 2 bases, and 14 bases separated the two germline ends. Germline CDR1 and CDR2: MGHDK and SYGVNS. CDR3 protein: CASSDPTGTPYEQYF. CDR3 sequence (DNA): TGTGCCAGCAGTGACCCCACAGGGACCCCCTACGAGCAGTACTTC.

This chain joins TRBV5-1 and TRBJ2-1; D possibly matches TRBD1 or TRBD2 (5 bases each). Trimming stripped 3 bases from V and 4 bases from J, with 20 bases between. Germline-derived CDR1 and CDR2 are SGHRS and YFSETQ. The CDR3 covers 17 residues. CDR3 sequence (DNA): TGCGCCAGCAGCTCTGTACTCCTCGGGACGGAGTACAATGAGCAGTTCTTC. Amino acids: CASSSVLLGTEYNEQFF.

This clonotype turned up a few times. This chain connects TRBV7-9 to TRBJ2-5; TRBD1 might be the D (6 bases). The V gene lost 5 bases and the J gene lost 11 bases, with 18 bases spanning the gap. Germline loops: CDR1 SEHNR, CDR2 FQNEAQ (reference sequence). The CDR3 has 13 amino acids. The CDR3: CASSDRTEKEQYF. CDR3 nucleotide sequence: TGTGCCAGCAGCGACCGGACAGAAAAAGAGCAGTACTTC.

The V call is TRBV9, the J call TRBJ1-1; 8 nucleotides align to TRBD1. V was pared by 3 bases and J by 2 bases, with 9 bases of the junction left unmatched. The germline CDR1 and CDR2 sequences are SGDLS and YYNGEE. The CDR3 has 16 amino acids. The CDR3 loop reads CASSALQGARNTEAFF. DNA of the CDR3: TGTGCCAGCAGCGCGCTCCAGGGGGCGAGAAACACTGAAGCTTTCTTT.

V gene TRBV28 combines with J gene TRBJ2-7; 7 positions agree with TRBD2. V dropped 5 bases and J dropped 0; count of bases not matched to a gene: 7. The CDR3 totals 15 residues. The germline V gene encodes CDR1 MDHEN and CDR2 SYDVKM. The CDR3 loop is CASSIGGSSSYEQYF. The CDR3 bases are TGTGCCAGCAGTATCGGGGGGTCTAGCTCCTACGAGCAGTACTTC.

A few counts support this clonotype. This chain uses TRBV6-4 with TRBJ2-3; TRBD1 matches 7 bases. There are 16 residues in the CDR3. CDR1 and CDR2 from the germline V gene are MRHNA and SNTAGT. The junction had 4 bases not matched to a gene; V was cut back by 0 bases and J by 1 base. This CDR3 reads CASSDSGTVGTDTQYF. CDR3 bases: TGTGCCAGCAGTGACTCGGGGACAGTTGGCACAGATACGCAGTATTTT.

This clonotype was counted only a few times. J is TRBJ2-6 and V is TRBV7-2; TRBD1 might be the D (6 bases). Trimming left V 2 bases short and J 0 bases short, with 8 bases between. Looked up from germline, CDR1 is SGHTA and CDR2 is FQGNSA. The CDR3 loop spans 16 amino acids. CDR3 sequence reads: CASSLRQVSGANVLTF. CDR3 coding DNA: TGTGCCAGCAGCTTACGACAGGTCTCTGGGGCCAACGTCCTGACTTTC.

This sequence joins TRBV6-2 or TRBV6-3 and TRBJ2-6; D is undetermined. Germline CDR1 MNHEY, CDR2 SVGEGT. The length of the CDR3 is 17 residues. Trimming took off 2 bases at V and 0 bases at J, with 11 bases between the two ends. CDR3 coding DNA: TGTGCCAGCAGTTACGGGCAGCCTAACTCTGGGGCCAACGTCCTGACTTTC. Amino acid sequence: CASSYGQPNSGANVLTF.

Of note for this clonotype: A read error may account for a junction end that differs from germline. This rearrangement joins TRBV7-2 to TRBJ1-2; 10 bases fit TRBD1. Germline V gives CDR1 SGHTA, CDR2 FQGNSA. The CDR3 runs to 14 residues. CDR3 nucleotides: TGTGTCAGCAGCGGGGGGGGACAGGGGCATCGCTACACCTTC. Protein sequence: CVSSGGGQGHRYTF.

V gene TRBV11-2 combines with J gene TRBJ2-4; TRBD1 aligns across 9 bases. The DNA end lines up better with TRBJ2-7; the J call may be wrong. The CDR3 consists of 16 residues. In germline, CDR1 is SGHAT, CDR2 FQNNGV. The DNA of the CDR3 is TGTGCCAGCAGCTTAGGAGCACAGGGGGCGGTTTACGAGCAGTACTTC. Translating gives CASSLGAQGAVYEQYF.

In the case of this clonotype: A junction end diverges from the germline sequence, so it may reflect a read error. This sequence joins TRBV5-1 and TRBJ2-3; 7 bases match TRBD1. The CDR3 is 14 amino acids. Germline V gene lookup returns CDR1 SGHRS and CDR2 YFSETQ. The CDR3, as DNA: TGCGCCAGCAGCTTGGCCGTGGGGACAGAGACGCAGTATTTT. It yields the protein CASSLAVGTETQYF.

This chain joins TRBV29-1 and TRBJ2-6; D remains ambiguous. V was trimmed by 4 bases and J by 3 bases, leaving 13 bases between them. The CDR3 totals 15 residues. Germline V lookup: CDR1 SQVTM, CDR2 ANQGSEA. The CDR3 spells CSVGPRGVGANVLTF. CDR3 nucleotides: TGCAGCGTTGGGCCCCGCGGCGTTGGGGCCAACGTCCTGACTTTC.